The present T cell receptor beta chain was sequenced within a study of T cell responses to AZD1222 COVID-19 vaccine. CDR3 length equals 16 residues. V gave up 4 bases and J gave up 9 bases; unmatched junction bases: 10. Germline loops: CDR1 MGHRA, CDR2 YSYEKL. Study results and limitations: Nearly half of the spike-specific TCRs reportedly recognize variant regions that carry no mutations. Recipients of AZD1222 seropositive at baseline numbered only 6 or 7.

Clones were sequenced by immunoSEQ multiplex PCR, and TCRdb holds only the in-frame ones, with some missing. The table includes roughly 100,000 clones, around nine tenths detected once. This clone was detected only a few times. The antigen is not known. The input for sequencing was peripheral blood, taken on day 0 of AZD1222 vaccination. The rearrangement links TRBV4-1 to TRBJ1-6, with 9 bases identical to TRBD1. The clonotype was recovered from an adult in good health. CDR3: CASSREDRGRSSPLHF. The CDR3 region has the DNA TGCGCCAGCAGCCGAGAGGACAGGGGCAGGAGTTCACCCCTCCACTTT.